The entry below gives a single T cell receptor (beta chain) sequence along with its context. One junction end disagrees with the germline gene, perhaps due to a read error. Germline CDR1 reads SGHDT; CDR2 reads YYEEEE. The CDR3 is 15 residues long. The record originates from a study of T cell changes during pregnancy in multiple sclerosis. Assay used: immunoSEQ multiplex PCR; TCRdb lists only in-frame clones, some missing. The sample holds about 41,000 clones; roughly nine tenths are singletons and the top ten take around 7%. The sequence was obtained from a female donor with multiple sclerosis, enrolled in a pregnancy study. The rearrangement uses TRBV5-6 and TRBJ1-2; 7 nucleotides agree with TRBD1. This specimen was CD8+ T cells from peripheral blood mononuclear cells, taken in the third trimester of pregnancy. The CDR3, as DNA: TGTGCCAGCACCGGAATCGGAACAGGGGTCGGAGGCTGCACCTTC. Translating it yields CASTGIGTGVGGCTF.